This T cell receptor beta chain was found in a study of blood T cell repertoires in COVID-19. The Seattle site enrolled patients during active infection and followed them longitudinally. With 6 bases clipped from V and 1 base from J, the junction kept 3 bases outside the gene matches. The CDR3 sequence is 15 residues long. Germline V lookup: CDR1 SNHLY, CDR2 FYNNEI. Measured with immunoSEQ multiplex PCR; TCRdb has only the in-frame clones, and not every one. The sample comprises 140,000 or so clones, about 83% of which are singletons, and 7% to 9.5% rests with the top ten. The sequence derives from a man aged 25 to 40 with COVID-19, enrolled during active disease. Sequenced input: peripheral blood. The V and J genes are TRBV2 and TRBJ1-5, with 10 bases identical to TRBD1. The CDR3: CASRRTGGSNQPQHF. CDR3 nucleotides: TGTGCCAGCAGACGGACAGGGGGAAGCAATCAGCCCCAGCATTTT.